The 27 T cell receptor beta chains below come from one sample, sequenced in a study of blood T cells in healthy people across ages (dated by TCRdb to between 2015 and 2017). Library preparation used 5' RACE. The sample was run on an Illumina HiSeq 2500. The second PCR ran for roughly 7 to 11 cycles and used a J-beta primer mix along with a sample-barcoded 5' primer. TCRdb took the public reads, trimmed them with fastp at Q25, ran MiXCR for clone calling and kept in-frame beta chains. When rows share a CDR3 protein, they turn into one entry using the most common DNA and genes. A total of about 1.7 million distinct CDR3 sequences appear in this sample, 28% of them only once. The top ten hold about 8% of the sample. Source material: blood. The receptors derive from a woman in her 30s in good health.

The V gene is TRBV19, the J gene TRBJ1-5, with 7 nucleotides matching TRBD1. The junction had 7 bases not matched to a gene; V was cut back by 6 bases and J by 2 bases. In germline, CDR1 is LNHDA, CDR2 SQIVND (reference sequence). The CDR3 is 15 residues long. CDR3 DNA sequence: TGTGCCAGTAGCCTTGGACAGGAGGGCAATCAGCCCCAGCATTTT. It translates to CASSLGQEGNQPQHF.

This clonotype was counted at least ten times. This rearrangement joins TRBV6-5 to TRBJ1-6, with D unclear. Trimming took 0 bases from V and 9 from J, leaving 9 bases between them. The germline V gene has CDR1 MNHEY and CDR2 SVGAGI. The CDR3 has 14 residues. The CDR3 DNA reads TGTGCCAGCAGTTACTCGTCAGCTACTTCACCCCTCCACTTT. Translation gives CASSYSSATSPLHF.

This clonotype came up once. The final CDR3 position lacks the conserved phenylalanine or tryptophan, pointing to a likely read error. The V call is TRBV7-6, the J call TRBJ1-1, with a possible D match to TRBD1 (5 bases). Germline CDR1 SGHVS, CDR2 FNYEAQ. This CDR3 is 15 amino acids long. Deletions cut 0 bases from V and 6 bases from J, with 14 bases between. The CDR3 loop is CASSLAPQGFAEAFL. CDR3 nucleotides: TGTGCCAGCAGCTTAGCGCCCCAGGGCTTTGCTGAAGCTTTCCTT.

The chain couples TRBV5-1 to TRBJ2-5; the D call may be TRBD1 or TRBD2 (5 bases each). The DNA matches TRBJ2-1 better at its end, which makes the J call doubtful. The CDR3 runs 15 residues. Germline V gene lookup returns CDR1 SGHRS and CDR2 YFSETQ. The CDR3 sequence is CASSYPGRNQETQFF. DNA for the CDR3: TGCGCCAGCAGCTACCCGGGACGGAACCAAGAGACCCAGTTCTTC.

This clonotype has more than one count but fewer than ten. This chain uses TRBV9 with TRBJ2-1; D not certain. CDR3 length: 15 residues. Trimming took off 0 bases at V and 5 bases at J, with 12 bases between the two ends. CDR1 SGDLS and CDR2 YYNGEE come from the germline V gene. CDR3 sequence (DNA): TGTGCCAGCAGCGTAGCTCAGGCGGCGGACAATGAGCAGTTCTTC. Translated: CASSVAQAADNEQFF. The variable domain in full, completed from reference TRBV9 and TRBJ2-1, reads DSGVTQTPKHLITATGQRVTLRCSPRSGDLSVYWYQQSLDQGLQFLIQYYNGEERAKGNILERFSAQQFPDLHSELNLSSLELGDSALYFCASSVAQAADNEQFFGPGTRLTVL.

This clonotype occurred a few times. The chain uses TRBV29-1 and TRBJ2-1; perhaps TRBD2 as D (5 bases). Trimming shortened V by 4 bases and J by 0 bases, and 7 bases separated the two germline ends. CDR3 length: 13 residues. Germline loops: CDR1 SQVTM, CDR2 ANQGSEA. CDR3 protein: CSVGEGSYNEQFF. The CDR3 DNA is TGCAGCGTTGGCGAGGGCTCCTACAATGAGCAGTTCTTC.

The rearrangement links TRBV12-3 or TRBV12-4 to TRBJ2-3; 7 bases align to TRBD1. After removal of 3 bases from V and 4 bases from J, the junction contained 4 bases not matched to a gene. The CDR3 covers 14 residues. CDR3: CASSFTGAADTQYF. As DNA, the CDR3 is TGTGCCAGCAGTTTTACAGGGGCGGCAGATACGCAGTATTTT.

The chain carries TRBV3-1 and TRBJ2-7, with 7 positions matching TRBD2. Germline V gene lookup returns CDR1 LGHDT and CDR2 YNNKEL (reference sequence). Trimming took 4 bases from V and 3 from J; bases not matched to a gene: 12. The CDR3 extends over 16 amino acids. The CDR3 sequence is CASSPHPGGESYEQYF. The CDR3 DNA reads as TGTGCCAGCAGCCCCCATCCGGGGGGAGAAAGCTACGAGCAGTACTTC.

Comment on this clonotype: A read error may explain this, as a much larger clone is one base away. The chain uses TRBV6-6 and TRBJ1-5, with D unresolved. Germline CDR1 MNHNY, CDR2 SVGAGI (reference sequence). Trimming shortened V by 0 bases and J by 3 bases, and 6 bases separated the two germline ends. CDR3 length: 14 residues. The CDR3 DNA sequence: TGTGCCAGCAGTTACTCTGGCAACAATCAGCCCCAGCATTTT. Protein product: CASSYSGNNQPQHF.

J is TRBJ1-6 and V is TRBV4-3; TRBD1 matches 8 bases. Germline-derived CDR1 and CDR2 are LGHNA and YSLEER. The CDR3 length is 14 residues. The J segment lost 9 bases and the V segment lost 7 bases, leaving 8 bases of the junction unmatched. The CDR3 DNA reads as TGCGCCAGCACATCGACAGGGGACGGTTCACCCCTCCACTTT. Translation gives CASTSTGDGSPLHF.

The genes are TRBV19 and TRBJ1-2; D perhaps matches TRBD1 (6 bases). Germline CDR1 LNHDA, CDR2 SQIVND (reference sequence). The CDR3 covers 15 residues. Trimming cost V 9 bases and J 0 bases, with 17 bases left between them. The CDR3 coding sequence is TGTGCCAGCCGAACCTCCGGGACACCTAACTATGGCTACACCTTC. Amino acid sequence: CASRTSGTPNYGYTF.

V gene TRBV12-3 or TRBV12-4 combines with J gene TRBJ1-6, with 7 bases matching TRBD1. Trimming removed 5 bases from V and 9 bases from J; junction bases left unmatched: 13. CDR3 length equals 16 residues. The CDR3 sequence is CASSPLYRGYGSPLHF. The CDR3 DNA sequence: TGTGCCAGCAGTCCGCTATACAGGGGCTATGGTTCACCCCTCCACTTT.

There are a few counts of this clonotype. The chain carries TRBV3-1 and TRBJ1-6; D is uncertain. V lost 0 bases, J lost 8 bases, and 8 bases lay in between. The CDR3 is 14 residues long. CDR1 LGHDT and CDR2 YNNKEL come from the germline V gene (reference sequence). The CDR3 protein is CASSQDIGYSPLHF. The CDR3 DNA reads as TGTGCCAGCAGCCAAGATATCGGGTATTCACCCCTCCACTTT.

There are a few counts of this clonotype. V and J are TRBV4-2 and TRBJ2-1; the match to TRBD2 covers 10 bases. Losses at the gene ends were 0 bases for V and 9 bases for J; bases not matched to a gene: 8. The CDR3 consists of 16 residues. Germline lookup yields CDR1 LGHNA and CDR2 YNFKEQ. The CDR3 here is CASSQEGSGRAFEQFF. The CDR3, as DNA: TGTGCCAGCAGCCAAGAAGGAAGCGGGAGGGCCTTTGAGCAGTTCTTC.

This chain links TRBV24-1 with TRBJ2-1, with 7 positions matching TRBD1. V was clipped by 4 bases and J by 6 bases; unmatched bases: 8. Germline loops: CDR1 KGHDR, CDR2 SFDVKD. This CDR3 contains 15 residues. CDR3 bases: TGTGCCACCAGTGAGTTGGGGGACAGATCCAATGAGCAGTTCTTC. It translates to CATSELGDRSNEQFF.

This clonotype has more than one count but fewer than ten. This chain connects TRBV5-1 to TRBJ2-5; no clear D. The germline gives CDR1 SGHRS, CDR2 YFSETQ. V lost 0 bases and J 4 bases, leaving 13 bases between the germline ends. This CDR3 spans 15 amino acids. The CDR3 DNA sequence: TGCGCCAGCAGCTTGGTCCCCCTGGTCACAGAGACCCAGTACTTC. It codes for CASSLVPLVTETQYF.

The table lists this clonotype with many counts. The chain uses TRBV12-3 or TRBV12-4 and TRBJ2-1, with 13 positions matching TRBD2. There are 15 residues in the CDR3. J lost 5 bases, V lost 4 bases, and 2 bases had no gene match. CDR3 loop: CASSYGLAGDNEQFF. In DNA, the CDR3 is TGTGCCAGCAGTTATGGACTAGCGGGGGACAATGAGCAGTTCTTC.

The gene calls are TRBV5-6 and TRBJ2-3; perhaps TRBD1 as D (6 bases). Germline values: CDR1 SGHDT, CDR2 YYEEEE. V lost 0 bases and J lost 4, with 12 bases in between. The CDR3 consists of 15 residues. The CDR3 reads CASSLGQGNPDTQYF. The CDR3 coding sequence is TGTGCCAGCAGCTTGGGGCAGGGGAACCCAGATACGCAGTATTTT.

This chain links TRBV29-1 with TRBJ2-3; tentative D call: TRBD1 (6 bases). The CDR3 has 11 amino acids. The ends were cut back, 8 bases at V and 6 bases at J, with 12 bases in the middle. Germline V lookup: CDR1 SQVTM, CDR2 ANQGSEA. The CDR3 nucleotides are TGCAGCATATCAAGGGGGGATACGCAGTATTTT. It codes for CSISRGDTQYF.

Concerning this clonotype itself: A clone one base away is much larger, so this may be a read error. The chain combines TRBV7-6 with TRBJ2-4; D perhaps matches TRBD1 (6 bases). Germline V gives CDR1 SGHVS, CDR2 FNYEAQ. V was pared by 4 bases and J by 15 bases, with 22 bases between. This CDR3 region has 14 residues. This chain's CDR3 is CASSSTGKTYELYF. CDR3 nucleotide sequence: TGTGCCAGCAGCTCGACAGGTAAAACCTACGAGCTGTACTTC.

This clonotype has only a few counts. The chain joins TRBV5-1 to TRBJ2-7, with D perhaps TRBD1 (6 bases). The V gene's germline CDR1 is SGHRS and CDR2 YFSETQ. The CDR3 loop spans 16 amino acids. Trimming took 0 bases from V and 3 from J, leaving 16 bases between them. CDR3 bases: TGCGCCAGCAGCTTGGACCGGGGAAGCAGGGGCTACGAGCAGTACTTC. This encodes CASSLDRGSRGYEQYF.

The chain couples TRBV20-1 to TRBJ2-1, with 13 nucleotides matching TRBD2. Looked up from germline, CDR1 is DFQATT and CDR2 is SNEGSKA (reference sequence). After removal of 6 bases from V and 6 bases from J, the junction contained 8 bases not matched to a gene. CDR3 length: 15 residues. The CDR3 coding sequence is TGCAGTGCCCCCCTACTAGCGGGAGGGCCCAATGAGCAGTTCTTC. As protein: CSAPLLAGGPNEQFF.

The genes are TRBV7-2 and TRBJ2-3; TRBD1 or TRBD2 may be the D gene (5 bases each). CDR3 length: 15 amino acids. The V and J ends lost 6 bases and 2 bases respectively, with 15 bases between them. Germline V gene sequence: CDR1 SGHTA, CDR2 FQGNSA. The CDR3 reads CASRPPGPSTDTQYF. The CDR3 region has the DNA TGTGCCAGCAGGCCGCCGGGACCCTCCACAGATACGCAGTATTTT. Full variable domain (remainder filled in from reference TRBV7-2 and TRBJ2-3): GAGVSQSPSNKVTEKGKDVELRCDPISGHTALYWYRQSLGQGLEFLIYFQGNSAPDKSGLPSDRFSAERTGGSVSTLTIQRTQQEDSAVYLCASRPPGPSTDTQYFGPGTRLTVL.

J is TRBJ2-3 and V is TRBV6-5; 7 bases are a match to TRBD1. V shed 7 bases and J 5 bases; nucleotides not matched to a gene: 12. There are 15 residues in the CDR3. Looked up from germline, CDR1 is MNHEY and CDR2 is SVGAGI. Written as DNA, the CDR3 is TGTGCCAGCAAAACCTCCGTCACAGGGGAAGATACGCAGTATTTT. Its protein product is CASKTSVTGEDTQYF.

The sample holds a few counts of this clonotype. This chain links TRBV7-9 with TRBJ2-1; D may be TRBD2 (6 bases). With 6 bases removed from V and 5 bases from J, the gap between germline ends came to 14 bases. Germline CDR1 SEHNR, CDR2 FQNEAQ (reference sequence). The CDR3 consists of 14 residues. Written as DNA, the CDR3 is TGTGCCAGCAGGTCGGGCCTAGCGAACAATGAGCAGTTCTTC. It encodes CASRSGLANNEQFF. Filled out from reference TRBV7-9 and TRBJ2-1, the complete variable domain reads DTGVSQNPRHKITKRGQNVTFRCDPISEHNRLYWYRQTLGQGPEFLTYFQNEAQLEKSRLLSDRFSAERPKGSFSTLEIQRTEQGDSAMYLCASRSGLANNEQFFGPGTRLTVL.

V usage is TRBV10-1 and J usage is TRBJ2-3; D is perhaps TRBD1 (7 bases). Germline V gene lookup returns CDR1 WNHNN and CDR2 SYGVQD (reference sequence). This CDR3 has 16 residues. V dropped 3 bases and J dropped 4 bases, with 17 bases sitting between them. The CDR3 protein is CASSDSAGGTADTQYF. The CDR3 DNA sequence: TGCGCCAGCAGTGATTCGGCGGGCGGGACAGCAGATACGCAGTATTTT.

This chain links TRBV3-1 with TRBJ1-4; the D gene is possibly TRBD1 (5 bases). From germline, CDR1 is LGHDT and CDR2 YNNKEL (reference sequence). V lost 6 bases and J lost 7, with 21 bases in between. This CDR3 has 16 residues. The CDR3 protein is CASSPGTLRGREKLFF. The CDR3 DNA sequence: TGTGCCAGCAGTCCGGGGACTTTAAGAGGGCGTGAAAAACTGTTTTTT. Full variable domain (outside the CDR3, taken from reference TRBV3-1 and TRBJ1-4): DTAVSQTPKYLVTQMGNDKSIKCEQNLGHDTMYWYKQDSKKFLKIMFSYNNKELIINETVPNRFSPKSPDKAHLNLHINSLELGDSAVYFCASSPGTLRGREKLFFGSGTQLSVL.